This T cell receptor (beta chain) was sequenced during a study of immune cell composition in non-small cell lung cancer. Study summary: Most cases were lung adenocarcinoma or squamous cell carcinoma.

The normal lung sample lay at least 3 cm, and maximally far, from the tumour. Comments on this clone: What it binds is unknown.

V was shortened by 1 base and J by 7 bases, with 7 bases between the two germline ends. The CDR3 is 12 amino acids. CDR1 and CDR2 from the germline V gene are LNHDA and SQIVND (reference sequence). Study outcomes and limitations: Tumour-reactive clones were not shown to match dominant in vivo tumour clones. Smoking pack-years did not significantly correlate with tumour TCR-beta clonality. TIL tumour reactivity correlated with maximal tumour-associated clone frequency in adenocarcinoma.

Data came from immunoSEQ multiplex PCR; TCRdb stores just in-frame clones and leaves some out. The sample has over 1,200 clones; roughly 64% are singletons. Sequencing input: non-adjacent lung tissue. The source is a human donor with non-small cell lung cancer. The chain combines TRBV19 with TRBJ1-2; no clear D. This CDR3 reads CASSIGVVGYTF. The CDR3 coding sequence is TGTGCCAGTAGTATAGGCGTTGTTGGCTACACCTTC. Full variable domain (remainder filled in from reference TRBV19 and TRBJ1-2): DGGITQSPKYLFRKEGQNVTLSCEQNLNHDAMYWYRQDPGQGLRLIYYSQIVNDFQKGDIAEGYSVSREKKESFPLTVTSAQKNPTAFYLCASSIGVVGYTFGSGTRLTVV.